One T cell receptor (beta chain) is described in this entry. Here immunoSEQ multiplex PCR was the method, and the copy in TCRdb shows in-frame clones only, minus some. The repertoire holds over 45,000 clones, with approximately 93% as singletons. The data were taken from a study of T cell changes during pregnancy in multiple sclerosis. V was cut by 2 bases and J by 2 bases, with 13 bases left in between. Germline V gene sequence: CDR1 WSHSY, CDR2 SAAADI. CDR3 size: 15 residues. This receptor was taken from a female donor with multiple sclerosis, enrolled in a pregnancy study. The input for sequencing was CD8+ T cells from peripheral blood mononuclear cells, taken in the third trimester of pregnancy. The chain uses TRBV10-2 and TRBJ2-7, with D maybe TRBD1 (6 bases). The CDR3 DNA reads TGCGCCAGCAGTGAGGACCGGCAGGGGACCTACGAGCAGTACTTC. It translates to CASSEDRQGTYEQYF.